This T cell receptor beta chain was captured in a study of cytomegalovirus exposure and HLA in healthy donors. Study-wide points: Investigators reported 150 to 200 TCR beta chains as tied to cytomegalovirus. Reports indicated that the classifier achieved high specificity and sensitivity in diagnosing cytomegalovirus status.

Generated by immunoSEQ multiplex PCR, the TCRdb table keeps only in-frame clones and is missing some. The sample lists about 200,000 clones, more than 75% occurring once. With regard to this clone: Its specificity is unknown.

The germline V gene has CDR1 SQVTM and CDR2 ANQGSEA. The CDR3 extends over 13 amino acids. The V end lost 3 bases, the J end lost 2 bases, and 11 bases lay between the germline ends. Input material: PBMCs. This receptor was obtained from a woman between 18 and 30 years old in good health and CMV-seropositive. The V gene is TRBV29-1, the J gene TRBJ2-7, with a tentative D call TRBD1 (6 bases). The CDR3 is CSVEAGTTYEQYF. The CDR3 DNA follows: TGCAGCGTTGAGGCCGGGACAACCTACGAGCAGTACTTC.